The clone carrying this T cell receptor (beta chain) was found many times. V lost 1 base to trimming and J lost 8 bases; unmatched junction nucleotides: 7. The CDR3 length is 15 residues. Germline values: CDR1 SGHRS, CDR2 YFSETQ. This record comes from a study of T-cell memory formation after mild COVID-19. Using constant-segment primers, 5'RACE produced TCR alpha and TCR beta cDNA libraries carrying sample barcodes and UMIs. TCRdb analysed the 5' RACE reads with MiXCR anew, one entry per CDR3 protein. This sample yields more than 150,000 distinct CDR3 sequences, of which roughly 18% are seen a single time; roughly 3.7% belongs to the top ten.

This chain connects TRBV5-1 to TRBJ2-1, with 9 bases aligning to TRBD1. Source material: PBMCs or a T cell subset sorted from them (not recorded which). This clonotype was obtained from a man between 18 and 29 years old who had mild COVID-19 (a few samples of this study predate the infection). Cell type and time point are not known. CDR3 region: CASSLMGQGVDEQFF. In DNA, the CDR3 is TGCGCCAGCAGCTTGATGGGACAGGGAGTCGATGAGCAGTTCTTC.